One and the same sample provided the 6 T cell receptor beta chains below, sequenced in a study of blood T cell repertoires in COVID-19. The assay was immunoSEQ multiplex PCR, and TCRdb's table has in-frame clones only and misses some. This sample has about 280,000 clones, with approximately 90% found just once. Sequenced input: PBMCs or T cells enriched from blood (not recorded which). The receptors shown here come from a woman in her 30s with acute COVID-19.

The chain couples TRBV27 to TRBJ2-7, with 9 bases identical to TRBD1. Trimming cost V 4 bases and J 6 bases; bases outside gene matches: 7. The CDR3 loop spans 14 amino acids. Germline CDR1 is MNHEY and CDR2 is SMNVEV (reference sequence). As DNA, the CDR3 is TGTGCCAGCAGTTCTGGGACAGGGTGGGGCGAGCAGTACTTC. It translates to CASSSGTGWGEQYF.

The CDR3 DNA is TGTGCCAGTAGTACCCCGGGACTAGCGGGAGACTACGAGCAGTACTTC. It is translated as CASSTPGLAGDYEQYF. The chain combines TRBV19 with TRBJ2-7, with 14 bases fitting TRBD2. This CDR3 comprises 16 residues. V shed 4 bases and J 3 bases; nucleotides not matched to a gene: 5. The germline V gene encodes CDR1 LNHDA and CDR2 SQIVND (reference sequence).

The gene calls are TRBV18 and TRBJ2-1; D gene uncertain. The CDR3 has 15 amino acids. Germline V CDR1 and CDR2: KGHSH, LQKENI. V was shortened by 6 bases and J by 3 bases, with 15 bases between the two germline ends. In DNA, the CDR3 is TGTGCCAGCTCCGAAGTATTGGTAGTCTACAATGAGCAGTTCTTC. The encoded protein is CASSEVLVVYNEQFF.

The chain carries TRBV3-1 (or the pseudogene TRBV3-2) and TRBJ1-1, with D tentatively TRBD1 (5 bases). Germline loops: CDR1 LGHDT, CDR2 YNNKEL (reference sequence). The CDR3 covers 15 residues. V lost 5 bases to trimming and J lost 5 bases, with 18 bases between them. In nucleotides, the CDR3 is TGTGCCAGCAGCATCCCGTTCGGGGGAGGGACTGAAGCTTTCTTT. It encodes CASSIPFGGGTEAFF.

There are a few counts of this clone. The rearrangement links TRBV2 to TRBJ1-5; D ambiguous. The CDR3 is 13 amino acids. The germline gives CDR1 SNHLY, CDR2 FYNNEI. V shed 6 bases and J shed 5 bases, with 11 bases lying between them. The CDR3 sequence: CASSKGRDQPQHF. The CDR3 bases are TGTGCCAGCAGCAAAGGGAGGGATCAGCCCCAGCATTTT.

The chain is built from TRBV19 and TRBJ2-3; 7 bases map to TRBD2. The CDR3 spans 16 residues. CDR1 LNHDA and CDR2 SQIVND come from the germline V gene (reference sequence). The V segment lost 7 bases and the J segment 4 bases; nucleotides outside the gene matches: 14. This chain's CDR3 is CASTPLAGVGADTQYF. CDR3 DNA sequence: TGTGCCAGTACGCCCCTCGCGGGAGTGGGGGCAGATACGCAGTATTTT.